This T cell receptor beta chain was captured by sequencing in a study of response to subunit inactivated influenza vaccine. In TCRdb, the RT-PCR reads were re-called with MiXCR into one record per CDR3 protein. Of approximately 230,000 distinct CDR3 sequences in the sample, approximately 12% were seen once. This clonotype was detected only a few times. Antigen unknown. Study-wide results and caveats: The authors suggested that every seasonal influenza vaccination recruits few new T cells.

Trimming removed 5 bases at V and 6 bases at J, with 14 bases between. Germline V gene sequence: CDR1 SGHTA, CDR2 FQGTGA. The CDR3 runs 13 residues. V gene TRBV7-3 combines with J gene TRBJ2-7, with D maybe TRBD1 (5 bases). Sequenced here: non-naive T cells sorted from PBMCs, sampled less than 15 days before vaccination. The sequence was collected from a man aged 50 to 60 who received an inactivated influenza vaccine. The CDR3 coding sequence is TGTGCCAGCAGCAAGACCAGTCAGGGCGAGCAGTACTTC. This translates into CASSKTSQGEQYF.